The T cell receptor beta chain under discussion was sequenced for a study of long-term antiretroviral therapy in people with HIV. Study results and caveats: Dominance of pre-ART expanded clones persisted, fluctuating and often declining after ART.

Of note for this clone: Its antigen is currently unknown.

The CDR3 has 16 amino acids. Germline V gene sequence: CDR1 SGHVS, CDR2 FNYEAQ. The V and J ends lost 6 bases and 0 bases respectively, with 15 bases between them. Run at survey level, the immunoSEQ assay was version v3.0. TCRdb's copy holds only in-frame clones and misses some; the assay was immunoSEQ multiplex PCR. This sample carries about 25,000 clones, roughly 77% of them seen once, and the ten largest clones take roughly 4.9%. Sequenced material: unsorted PBMCs, taken 0.5 years after starting antiretroviral therapy. This sequence originates from a woman in her 40s with HIV. This chain links TRBV7-6 with TRBJ2-1; D is unclear. In nucleotides, the CDR3 is TGTGCCAGCAGTACTGTGTTGCTTAGCTCCTACAATGAGCAGTTCTTC. Protein sequence: CASSTVLLSSYNEQFF.